This record covers a single TCR beta chain. The sample comes from a study of PD-1 blockade in mismatch repair-deficient tumors. Profiling relied on immunoSEQ multiplex PCR, and the TCRdb table lists in-frame clones only, not all of them. In the table there are about 68,000 clones, 70% to 80% of which are singletons. The TCR-sequenced patients were three responders to pembrolizumab. The CDR3 runs to 12 residues. CDR1 SQVTM and CDR2 ANQGSEA come from the germline V gene. The V end lost 2 bases, the J end lost 8 bases, and 12 bases lay between the germline ends. This receptor was identified in an adult with mismatch repair-deficient cancer. The specimen comprised peripheral blood, sampled 2 weeks after starting pembrolizumab. The chain is built from TRBV29-1 and TRBJ1-2; tentatively, D is TRBD1 (5 bases). CDR3 loop: CSVETPGSGYTF. The CDR3 DNA is TGCAGCGTTGAAACCCCAGGGTCCGGCTACACCTTC.